This is a list of T cell receptor beta chains from one sample in a study of shared clonotypes between healthy human individuals. The data were produced by immunoSEQ multiplex PCR, yet TCRdb's version contains in-frame clones alone and is incomplete. This table has some 2,100,000 clones, more than 85% appearing once. Sample: naive CD8+ T cells from PBMCs. These TCRs come from a man aged 18 to 35 in good health. Some clones in this sample may be carry-over from other donors' samples. Both conserved end residues are part of each CDR3. The D gene is left open where the match is weak. Some rows have no size entry. The others give once, few or many, or a class for an expanded clone.

size: .
J: TRBJ2-3
V: TRBV19
D: .
CDR3: CASSTREGEVTQYF
DNA: TGTGCCAGTAGTACCCGGGAAGGGGAGGTTACGCAGTATTTT

size: once
J: TRBJ1-2
V: TRBV11-2
D: .
CDR3: CASSPELHPYVEGYTF
DNA: TGTGCCAGCAGCCCAGAACTCCATCCGTATGTGGAGGGCTACACCTTC

size: .
J: TRBJ2-1
V: TRBV7-2
D: TRBD2
CDR3: CASSLTSGWYNEQFF
DNA: TGTGCCAGCAGCTTGACTAGCGGGTGGTACAATGAGCAGTTCTTC

size: .
J: TRBJ2-3
V: TRBV5-6
D: .
CDR3: CASSLGVDTQYF
DNA: TGTGCCAGCAGCTTAGGGGTGGATACGCAGTATTTT

size: once
J: TRBJ2-7
V: TRBV14
D: TRBD2
CDR3: CASAGLAGSYEQYF
DNA: TGTGCCAGCGCGGGACTAGCGGGGAGCTACGAGCAGTACTTC

size: .
J: TRBJ2-1
V: TRBV25-1
D: TRBD2
CDR3: CASSDPHLAGDPNEQFF
DNA: TGTGCCAGCAGTGACCCCCACTTAGCGGGAGATCCCAATGAGCAGTTCTTC

size: .
J: TRBJ2-7
V: TRBV27
D: .
CDR3: CASSLSGRGFHEQYF
DNA: TGTGCCAGCAGTTTATCGGGTAGGGGCTTCCACGAGCAGTACTTC

size: .
J: TRBJ2-1
V: TRBV18
D: TRBD1
CDR3: CASSQTGGAYNEQFF
DNA: TGTGCCAGCTCACAAACAGGGGGCGCCTACAATGAGCAGTTCTTC

size: .
J: TRBJ2-1
V: TRBV11-1
D: .
CDR3: CASSPGRTVYNEQFF
DNA: TGTGCCAGCAGCCCGGGGCGGACAGTATACAATGAGCAGTTCTTC

size: .
J: TRBJ2-3
V: TRBV7-2
D: TRBD2
CDR3: CASETRAGGLDTQYF
DNA: TGTGCCTCAGAAACACGGGCGGGAGGTCTCGATACGCAGTATTTT

size: .
J: TRBJ1-2
V: TRBV14
D: .
CDR3: CASSPSTGGGYTF
DNA: TGTGCCAGCAGCCCAAGTACGGGGGGTGGCTACACCTTC

size: .
J: TRBJ2-3
V: TRBV6-5
D: TRBD1
CDR3: CASSYADREVADTQYF
DNA: TGTGCCAGCAGTTACGCTGACAGGGAAGTTGCAGATACGCAGTATTTT

size: .
J: TRBJ1-1
V: TRBV19
D: .
CDR3: CASTPPEGAEAFF
DNA: TGTGCCAGTACCCCCCCGGAGGGGGCTGAAGCTTTCTTT

size: .
J: TRBJ1-2
V: TRBV6-9
D: .
CDR3: CASSLQGQGGYTF
DNA: TGTGCCAGCAGTTTGCAGGGGCAGGGTGGCTACACCTTC

size: .
J: TRBJ2-7
V: TRBV27
D: .
CDR3: CASRGPLSSEQYF
DNA: TGTGCCAGCAGGGGGCCCCTTTCTAGTGAGCAGTACTTC

size: .
J: TRBJ2-7
V: TRBV27
D: .
CDR3: CASSLSTVAEGSYEQYF
DNA: TGTGCCAGCAGTTTATCCACGGTGGCAGAGGGGTCCTACGAGCAGTACTTC

size: .
J: TRBJ1-3
V: TRBV9
D: .
CDR3: CASSPQGGAGNTIYF
DNA: TGTGCCAGCAGCCCTCAAGGCGGGGCTGGAAACACCATATATTTT

size: few
J: TRBJ2-1
V: TRBV19
D: .
CDR3: CASSIPVIGRPNNEQFF
DNA: TGTGCCAGTAGTATACCGGTTATCGGGCGACCAAACAATGAGCAGTTCTTC

size: once
J: TRBJ2-7
V: TRBV7-9
D: TRBD1
CDR3: CASSDTGQDAYEQYF
DNA: TGTGCCAGCAGCGACACTGGACAGGATGCCTACGAGCAGTACTTC

size: .
J: TRBJ2-7
V: TRBV6-5
D: .
CDR3: CASSYRTASYEQYF
DNA: TGTGCCAGCAGTTACCGGACAGCAAGCTACGAGCAGTACTTC

size: .
J: TRBJ1-5
V: TRBV6-1
D: .
CDR3: CASSPNNQPQHF
DNA: TGTGCCAGCTCACCCAACAATCAGCCCCAGCATTTT

size: .
J: TRBJ1-1
V: TRBV19
D: .
CDR3: CASSRMVNTEAFF
DNA: TGTGCCAGTAGTAGAATGGTGAACACTGAAGCTTTCTTT

size: .
J: TRBJ1-2
V: TRBV7-9
D: .
CDR3: CASSRDANYGYTF
DNA: TGTGCCAGCAGCCGAGATGCCAACTATGGCTACACCTTC

size: .
J: TRBJ2-3
V: TRBV18
D: TRBD1
CDR3: CASSPSHDLTGWRTDTQYF
DNA: TGTGCCAGCTCACCATCCCATGACCTGACAGGGTGGCGAACAGATACGCAGTATTTT

size: .
J: TRBJ2-5
V: TRBV28
D: .
CDR3: CASSFLGDTQETQYF
DNA: TGTGCCAGCAGTTTCCTTGGAGACACACAAGAGACCCAGTACTTC

size: .
J: TRBJ2-5
V: TRBV4-2
D: .
CDR3: CASSQDWPTGPQYF
DNA: TGTGCCAGCAGCCAAGATTGGCCCACTGGCCCCCAGTACTTC

size: .
J: TRBJ2-2
V: TRBV15
D: TRBD1
CDR3: CATRGQGRTGELFF
DNA: TGTGCCACTCGAGGACAGGGGAGGACCGGGGAGCTGTTTTTT

size: .
J: TRBJ2-7
V: TRBV6-5
D: TRBD2
CDR3: CASSQLAGGNYEQYF
DNA: TGTGCCAGCAGCCAACTAGCGGGAGGGAACTACGAGCAGTACTTC

size: .
J: TRBJ1-5
V: TRBV4-1
D: TRBD1
CDR3: CASSQGPTGVGQPQHF
DNA: TGCGCCAGCAGCCAAGGACCCACAGGGGTAGGTCAGCCCCAGCATTTT

size: .
J: TRBJ2-1
V: TRBV27
D: .
CDR3: CASSLFAPGDNEQFF
DNA: TGTGCCAGCAGTTTATTCGCCCCTGGGGACAATGAGCAGTTCTTC

size: .
J: TRBJ1-1
V: TRBV5-1
D: .
CDR3: CASSPTLVSGLRDTEAFF
DNA: TGCGCCAGCAGCCCTACACTTGTCTCGGGGCTCCGGGACACTGAAGCTTTCTTT

size: .
J: TRBJ2-7
V: TRBV9
D: .
CDR3: CASSVVASSSYEQYF
DNA: TGTGCCAGCAGCGTAGTCGCATCGAGCTCCTACGAGCAGTACTTC

size: .
J: TRBJ2-1
V: TRBV2
D: TRBD2
CDR3: CASSESNGLAGGNEQFF
DNA: TGTGCCAGCAGTGAATCTAATGGGCTAGCGGGAGGGAATGAGCAGTTCTTC

size: .
J: TRBJ1-5
V: TRBV28
D: .
CDR3: CASSLGGYSNQPQHF
DNA: TGTGCCAGCAGTTTAGGGGGATATAGCAATCAGCCCCAGCATTTT

size: .
J: TRBJ2-7
V: TRBV27
D: TRBD2
CDR3: CASSLGTSSYEQYF
DNA: TGTGCCAGCAGTCTCGGGACTAGTTCCTACGAGCAGTACTTC

size: .
J: TRBJ2-2
V: TRBV7-9
D: TRBD1
CDR3: CASSSGTGETGELFF
DNA: TGTGCCAGCAGCTCAGGGACAGGGGAAACCGGGGAGCTGTTTTTT

size: .
J: TRBJ2-4
V: TRBV6-7
D: .
CDR3: CASSYFRGLGLAKNIQYF
DNA: TGTGCCAGCAGTTATTTTCGGGGGTTGGGATTAGCCAAAAACATTCAGTACTTC

size: once
J: TRBJ2-7
V: TRBV5-6
D: .
CDR3: CASSFLDSSSYEQYF
DNA: TGTGCCAGCAGCTTCCTAGATTCAAGCTCCTACGAGCAGTACTTC

size: .
J: TRBJ2-7
V: TRBV6-1
D: TRBD1
CDR3: CATYGDRRYEQYF
DNA: TGTGCCACCTATGGGGACAGGCGCTATGAGCAGTACTTC

size: .
J: TRBJ2-1
V: TRBV5-8
D: .
CDR3: CASSLAYLTEGPYNEQFF
DNA: TGTGCCAGCAGCTTGGCCTATTTGACAGAGGGACCCTACAATGAGCAGTTCTTC

size: .
J: TRBJ2-3
V: TRBV19
D: TRBD2
CDR3: CASRGGARTDTQYF
DNA: TGTGCCTCTAGGGGAGGGGCGCGGACAGATACGCAGTATTTT

size: .
J: TRBJ2-1
V: TRBV7-2
D: TRBD2
CDR3: CASSFYGLAGGNEQFF
DNA: TGTGCCAGCAGCTTCTACGGGCTAGCGGGAGGCAATGAGCAGTTCTTC

size: .
J: TRBJ1-5
V: TRBV6-1
D: TRBD1
CDR3: CASSDLRTGGGQPQHF
DNA: TGTGCCAGCAGTGACCTGCGGACAGGGGGCGGTCAGCCCCAGCATTTT

size: .
J: TRBJ2-7
V: TRBV10-3
D: .
CDR3: CAISDDREDSYEQYF
DNA: TGTGCCATCAGTGACGACAGGGAGGACTCCTACGAGCAGTACTTC